The rows below give T cell receptor beta chains drawn from one sample of a study of blood T cell repertoires in COVID-19. Using immunoSEQ multiplex PCR, the repertoire was profiled, and TCRdb retains in-frame clones only, with some absent. The data contain around 220,000 clones, roughly 80% of them singletons. The sample was peripheral blood. The source of these receptors is a woman of 80 years or more with acute or convalescent COVID-19. CDR3s include the opening cysteine and the closing phenylalanine or tryptophan. The order of the fields is clone size, V gene, J gene, D gene, CDR3 protein, CDR3 DNA. The D gene is left open where the match is weak. Size is stated for part of the rows, as once, few or many counts, or as a class when the clone is expanded.

size: few; V: TRBV20-1; J: TRBJ2-1; D: TRBD2; CDR3: CSAGGGGEQFF; DNA: TGCAGTGCTGGGGGGGGAGGTGAGCAGTTCTTC
size: few; V: TRBV7-6; J: TRBJ2-7; D: TRBD2; CDR3: CASSLATSGRRYEQYF; DNA: TGTGCCAGCAGCTTGGCGACTAGCGGGAGGAGATACGAGCAGTACTTC
size: -; V: TRBV4-2; J: TRBJ1-4; D: -; CDR3: CASSQDRGVETNEKLFF; DNA: TGTGCCAGCAGCCAAGACAGGGGCGTGGAAACTAATGAAAAACTGTTTTTT
size: many; V: TRBV18; J: TRBJ2-3; D: -; CDR3: CASSRDLGRTDTQYF; DNA: TGTGCCAGCTCTCGCGATCTGGGGCGCACAGATACGCAGTATTTT
size: -; V: TRBV2; J: TRBJ1-5; D: TRBD1; CDR3: CASSSGQGAFQPQHF; DNA: TGTGCCAGCAGCTCTGGACAGGGGGCATTTCAGCCCCAGCATTTT
size: once; V: TRBV2; J: TRBJ2-5; D: TRBD1; CDR3: CASSADRVDETQYF; DNA: TGTGCCAGCAGCGCGGACAGGGTGGATGAGACCCAGTACTTC
size: -; V: TRBV2; J: TRBJ2-7; D: TRBD2; CDR3: CASSEGTSGVYEQYF; DNA: TGTGCCAGCAGTGAAGGGACTAGCGGGGTCTACGAGCAGTACTTC
size: -; V: TRBV3-1/TRBV3-2; J: TRBJ2-2; D: TRBD2; CDR3: CASSHRLTSGRSGELFF; DNA: TGTGCCAGCAGCCATCGACTGACTAGCGGGAGGTCCGGGGAGCTGTTTTTT
size: -; V: TRBV28; J: TRBJ1-1; D: -; CDR3: CASSSGLWAEAFF; DNA: TGTGCCAGCAGTTCTGGGCTTTGGGCTGAAGCTTTCTTT
size: few; V: TRBV3-1/TRBV3-2; J: TRBJ2-5; D: TRBD2; CDR3: CASSLSLAGKRTQYF; DNA: TGTGCCAGCAGTCTTTCTCTAGCGGGGAAGAGAACCCAGTACTTC
size: -; V: TRBV30; J: TRBJ1-2; D: -; CDR3: CAQAGNYGYTF; DNA: TGTGCCCAGGCGGGGAACTATGGCTACACCTTC
size: -; V: TRBV15; J: TRBJ1-2; D: -; CDR3: CATSRGGRYGYTF; DNA: TGTGCCACCAGCAGGGGGGGACGGTATGGCTACACCTTC
size: -; V: TRBV7-9; J: TRBJ2-3; D: -; CDR3: CASSAGTGDTQYF; DNA: TGTGCCAGCAGCGCCGGGACTGGGGATACGCAGTATTTT
size: -; V: TRBV10-1; J: TRBJ2-1; D: -; CDR3: CASSPLGGGGNEQFF; DNA: TGCGCCAGCAGTCCCCTTGGGGGAGGGGGAAATGAGCAGTTCTTC
size: -; V: TRBV28; J: TRBJ2-2; D: -; CDR3: CASSSGDTGELFF; DNA: TGTGCCAGCAGTAGCGGAGACACCGGGGAGCTGTTTTTT
size: -; V: TRBV7-2; J: TRBJ2-1; D: TRBD2; CDR3: CASRLAGGGSSYNEQFF; DNA: TGTGCCAGCCGACTAGCGGGGGGCGGAAGCTCCTACAATGAGCAGTTCTTC
size: -; V: TRBV6-1; J: TRBJ1-4; D: TRBD1; CDR3: CASSVGTGGANEKLFF; DNA: TGTGCCAGCAGTGTCGGGACAGGGGGCGCAAATGAAAAACTGTTTTTT
size: -; V: TRBV11-1; J: TRBJ2-3; D: TRBD1; CDR3: CASSPRDRVGTDTQYF; DNA: TGTGCCAGCAGCCCCCGGGACAGGGTTGGCACAGATACGCAGTATTTT
size: -; V: TRBV7-9; J: TRBJ1-1; D: -; CDR3: CASKRAEAMNTEAFF; DNA: TGTGCCAGCAAGCGGGCAGAGGCCATGAACACTGAAGCTTTCTTT
size: -; V: TRBV15; J: TRBJ2-2; D: -; CDR3: CATSRGMGRGRDTGELFF; DNA: TGTGCCACCAGCAGAGGAATGGGAAGGGGGAGGGACACCGGGGAGCTGTTTTTT
size: -; V: TRBV27; J: TRBJ1-2; D: TRBD1; CDR3: CASRELGTGGYGYTF; DNA: TGTGCCAGCCGAGAGTTGGGCACAGGGGGATATGGCTACACCTTC
size: -; V: TRBV7-2; J: TRBJ1-2; D: -; CDR3: CASSFDFNYGYTF; DNA: TGTGCCAGCAGCTTCGACTTTAACTATGGCTACACCTTC
size: -; V: TRBV2; J: TRBJ1-4; D: TRBD1; CDR3: CASSSQGGLLFF; DNA: TGTGCCAGCAGCTCCCAGGGGGGATTACTGTTTTTT
size: -; V: TRBV10-3; J: TRBJ2-1; D: -; CDR3: CAIRNVGAGSYNEQFF; DNA: TGTGCCATCAGGAATGTAGGGGCCGGATCCTACAATGAGCAGTTCTTC